Listed below are T cell receptor beta chains from one sample, sequenced in a study of T cells in Graves' hyperthyroidism and ophthalmopathy. TCRdb ran MiXCR on the multiplex PCR reads and lists one entry per CDR3 protein. In the table there are under 350,000 distinct CDR3 sequences, roughly 23% of which are singletons. The material sequenced was blood. These receptors originate from a woman between 50 and 59 years old with Graves' hyperthyroidism. The conserved cysteine and the conserved F or W are not part of the CDR3 here.

j_gene	v_gene	CDR3aa
TRBJ2-1	TRBV20-1	SARDRAGGSSYNEQF
TRBJ2-1	TRBV10-3	ASVLSGGYNEQF
TRBJ1-2	TRBV24-1	ATSVPLRGGYT
TRBJ2-1	TRBV30	AWSVLQGSEQF
TRBJ1-5	TRBV28	ASERGLLDQPQH
TRBJ1-2	TRBV18	ASSPQGADGYT
TRBJ1-2	TRBV29-1	SVATGGYT
TRBJ2-1	TRBV24-1	ATSDVTGNGYNEQF
TRBJ2-1	TRBV29-1	SVVTGGPVDEQF
TRBJ1-6	TRBV28	ASRRRGGNSYNSPLH
TRBJ2-7	TRBV28	ASSESHTGSGEQY
TRBJ2-3	TRBV28	ASRARVGRTDTQY
TRBJ2-2	TRBV6-5	ASSYSGGRVTGELF
TRBJ2-7	TRBV2	ASRGTSGRVEQY
TRBJ2-3	TRBV11-3	ASSWHGTDTQY
TRBJ2-7	TRBV19	ASSHNSRGYEQY
TRBJ1-2	TRBV2	ASSDGGAGRGYT
TRBJ1-1	TRBV5-5	ASSYQGGDTEAF
TRBJ2-5	TRBV4-1	ASSRSIQETQY